One sample yielded the 23 T cell receptor beta chains listed below, sequenced in a study of blood T cell repertoires in COVID-19. Using immunoSEQ multiplex PCR, the repertoire was profiled, and TCRdb retains in-frame clones only, with some absent. The table lists a few hundred thousand clones, more than 75% of them singletons. Source material: PBMCs or T cells enriched from blood (not recorded which). The source is a woman under 30 who had recovered from COVID-19.

The chain couples TRBV9 to TRBJ2-4, with 9 bases fitting TRBD2. The ends lost 3 bases at V and 1 base at J; junction bases unmatched: 8. The CDR3 loop spans 17 amino acids. Germline loops: CDR1 SGDLS, CDR2 YYNGEE. The CDR3 protein is CASSASLSGGAKNIQYF. Written as DNA, the CDR3 is TGTGCCAGCAGCGCTTCTCTGAGCGGGGGGGCCAAAAACATTCAGTACTTC.

V and J are TRBV4-1 and TRBJ1-2; D not resolved. Germline V gene lookup returns CDR1 MGHRA and CDR2 YSYEKL. Deletions cut 0 bases from V and 0 bases from J, with 14 bases between. The CDR3 is 17 residues long. The CDR3 is CASSQDPRAGTNYGYTF. CDR3 in DNA: TGCGCCAGCAGCCAAGATCCCCGCGCAGGAACTAACTATGGCTACACCTTC.

The chain employs TRBV2 and TRBJ2-3; the match to TRBD2 covers 11 bases. V shed 2 bases, J shed 4 bases, and the junction held 11 bases outside the gene matches. The CDR3 extends over 18 amino acids. Germline CDR1 SNHLY, CDR2 FYNNEI. CDR3 coding DNA: TGTGCCAGCAGTGAACTAGCGGGGGGCGCTTATGGGGCAGATACGCAGTATTTT. Its protein product is CASSELAGGAYGADTQYF.

V and J are TRBV6-5 and TRBJ1-6, with TRBD1 matching 10 bases. The CDR3 is made up of 15 amino acids. CDR1 MNHEY and CDR2 SVGAGI come from the germline V gene. With V trimmed by 7 bases and J by 10 bases, 10 bases remained unmatched. CDR3 amino acids: CASTQTGGIGSPLHF. The DNA of the CDR3 is TGTGCCAGCACCCAGACAGGGGGCATAGGGTCACCCCTCCACTTT.

The chain joins TRBV6-2 or TRBV6-3 to TRBJ2-1; 13 nucleotides match TRBD2. Germline loops: CDR1 MNHEY, CDR2 SVGEGT. This CDR3 comprises 20 residues. V shed 2 bases, J shed 1 base, and the junction held 11 bases outside the gene matches. The CDR3: CASSYTGLAGVSSSYNEQFF. The CDR3 coding sequence is TGTGCCAGCAGTTACACCGGACTAGCGGGGGTTTCCTCTTCCTACAATGAGCAGTTCTTC.

The J gene is TRBJ1-1, the V gene TRBV19, with unresolved D. Trimming took off 1 base at V and 3 bases at J, with 9 bases between the two ends. Germline values: CDR1 LNHDA, CDR2 SQIVND (reference sequence). CDR3 size: 14 residues. In DNA form, the CDR3 reads TGTGCCAGTAGTATAGCGGGGTACGACACTGAAGCTTTCTTT. Its protein product is CASSIAGYDTEAFF.

V is TRBV7-6 and J is TRBJ1-3; the D is unclear. V was pared by 4 bases and J by 0 bases, with 10 bases between. Looked up from germline, CDR1 is SGHVS and CDR2 is FNYEAQ. The CDR3 sequence is 15 residues long. The CDR3 DNA reads as TGTGCCAGCAGCTCAGCTAGTTACTCTGGAAACACCATATATTTT. This codes for CASSSASYSGNTIYF.

The CDR3 DNA reads as TGTGCCAGCAGCTTAGGGGGGAGGACTGAAGCTTTCTTT. Protein: CASSLGGRTEAFF. The rearrangement links TRBV11-3 to TRBJ1-1, with D perhaps matching TRBD1 (5 bases). Germline CDR1 reads SGHNT; CDR2 reads YENEEA. Trimming cost V 1 base and J 5 bases, with 8 bases left between them. The CDR3 covers 13 residues.

The sample holds one count of this clone. This chain connects TRBV2 to TRBJ2-5; D uncertain. This CDR3 contains 14 residues. V dropped 3 bases and J dropped 1 base, with 9 bases sitting between them. Per germline, CDR1 SNHLY and CDR2 FYNNEI. CDR3 bases: TGTGCCAGCAGTGAGCGGCTTTTCCAAGAGACCCAGTACTTC. Protein: CASSERLFQETQYF.

The chain joins TRBV6-2 or TRBV6-3 to TRBJ1-2; TRBD1 agrees at 7 bases. The CDR3 totals 15 residues. Germline V gene sequence: CDR1 MNHEY, CDR2 SVGEGT. V trimming: 0 bases; J trimming: 3 bases; junction bases outside the gene matches: 4. CDR3: CASSYSSRGDYGYTF. The CDR3 DNA reads as TGTGCCAGCAGTTACTCTTCCAGGGGGGACTATGGCTACACCTTC.

The chain is built from TRBV4-2 and TRBJ2-7; weak D call: TRBD1 (5 bases). The germline V and J ends were trimmed by 0 bases and 0 bases, with 12 bases remaining between them. Germline assignment: CDR1 LGHNA and CDR2 YNFKEQ. The CDR3 has 16 amino acids. CDR3 in amino acids: CASSQEDRGSSYEQYF. CDR3 coding DNA: TGTGCCAGCAGCCAAGAAGATAGGGGTAGCTCCTACGAGCAGTACTTC.

In this sample, this clone turned up once. The chain has TRBV5-6 and TRBJ1-1; the match to TRBD1 covers 8 bases. The germline gives CDR1 SGHDT, CDR2 YYEEEE. Trimming removed 4 bases from V and 3 bases from J; junction bases left unmatched: 2. This CDR3 region has 13 residues. Written as DNA, the CDR3 is TGTGCCAGCAGCGAGACAGGGGACACTGAAGCTTTCTTT. It codes for CASSETGDTEAFF.

The CDR3 region is CASSHRQGRRSPLHF. In nucleotides, the CDR3 is TGTGCCAGCAGCCACAGACAGGGGAGAAGGTCACCCCTCCACTTT. The chain employs TRBV6-5 and TRBJ1-6; TRBD1 aligns across 8 bases. V gave up 6 bases and J gave up 10 bases; unmatched junction bases: 11. CDR1 and CDR2 from the germline V gene are MNHEY and SVGAGI. This CDR3 has 15 residues.

J is TRBJ2-1 and V is TRBV27; TRBD2 aligns across 11 bases. Germline loops: CDR1 MNHEY, CDR2 SMNVEV (reference sequence). The CDR3 runs to 17 residues. After removal of 4 bases from V and 3 bases from J, the junction contained 8 bases not matched to a gene. The CDR3 DNA reads as TGTGCCAGCAGTTCAATACTAGCGGGGGATGGCTACAATGAGCAGTTCTTC. Encoded protein: CASSSILAGDGYNEQFF.

The J gene is TRBJ1-6, the V gene TRBV28, with unresolved D. There are 11 residues in the CDR3. Looked up from germline, CDR1 is MDHEN and CDR2 is SYDVKM. Trimming shortened V by 5 bases and J by 9 bases, and 5 bases separated the two germline ends. CDR3 amino acids: CASSELSPLHF. The CDR3 DNA reads TGTGCCAGCAGTGAGCTTTCACCCCTCCACTTT. Complete variable domain (other parts from reference TRBV28 and TRBJ1-6): DVKVTQSSRYLVKRTGEKVFLECVQDMDHENMFWYRQDPGLGLRLIYFSYDVKMKEKGDIPEGYSVSREKKERFSLILESASTNQTSMYLCASSELSPLHFGNGTRLTVT.

CDR3 in amino acids: CASSLVPGKGTGELFF. The CDR3 DNA sequence: TGCGCCAGCAGCTTGGTGCCGGGGAAGGGCACCGGGGAGCTGTTTTTT. J is TRBJ2-2 and V is TRBV5-1; a weak D match, TRBD2 (5 bases). V lost 0 bases to trimming and J lost 4 bases, with 13 bases between them. The CDR3 sequence is 16 residues long. Per the germline V gene, CDR1 is SGHRS and CDR2 is YFSETQ. The full variable domain, its missing parts supplied by reference TRBV5-1 and TRBJ2-2, is KAGVTQTPRYLIKTRGQQVTLSCSPISGHRSVSWYQQTPGQGLQFLFEYFSETQRNKGNFPGRFSGRQFSNSRSEMNVSTLELGDSALYLCASSLVPGKGTGELFFGEGSRLTVL.

V and J are TRBV6-1 and TRBJ2-3; 7 nucleotides agree with TRBD1. Germline CDR1 is MNHNS and CDR2 is SASEGT. This CDR3 spans 16 amino acids. The V gene end was trimmed by 4 bases and the J gene end by 2 bases; junction bases not matched to a gene: 9. The CDR3 protein is CASSVSDRLNTDTQYF. The CDR3 bases are TGTGCCAGCAGTGTCTCGGACAGGCTTAACACAGATACGCAGTATTTT.

The rearrangement links TRBV15 to TRBJ2-3; TRBD2 matches 9 bases. Germline V gene sequence: CDR1 LNHNV, CDR2 YYDKDF (reference sequence). The ends lost 3 bases at V and 2 bases at J; junction bases unmatched: 6. This CDR3 comprises 16 residues. CDR3 amino acids: CATSSIAGVFTDTQYF. DNA of the CDR3: TGTGCCACCAGCAGTATAGCGGGGGTTTTCACAGATACGCAGTATTTT. Together with reference TRBV15 and TRBJ2-3, the CDR3 gives the full variable domain: DAMVIQNPRYQVTQFGKPVTLSCSQTLNHNVMYWYQQKSSQAPKLLFHYYDKDFNNEADTPDNFQSRRPNTSFCFLDIRSPGLGDTAMYLCATSSIAGVFTDTQYFGPGTRLTVL.

V usage is TRBV29-1 and J usage is TRBJ1-2, with D possibly TRBD1 on 5 matching bases. The CDR3 length is 12 residues. Trimming left V 3 bases short and J 4 bases short, with 9 bases between. Germline CDR1 reads SQVTM; CDR2 reads ANQGSEA. Written as DNA, the CDR3 is TGCAGCGTTGACATCAGGGTCTATGGCTACACCTTC. This translates into CSVDIRVYGYTF. The whole variable domain, remainder taken from reference TRBV29-1 and TRBJ1-2, is SAVISQKPSRDICQRGTSLTIQCQVDSQVTMMFWYRQQPGQSLTLIATANQGSEATYESGFVIDKFPISRPNLTFSTLTVSNMSPEDSSIYLCSVDIRVYGYTFGSGTRLTVV.

This rearrangement joins TRBV6-6 to TRBJ1-1; the D is unclear. This CDR3 is 11 amino acids long. Germline CDR1 MNHNY, CDR2 SVGAGI (reference sequence). Trimming took 11 bases from V and 0 from J, leaving 7 bases between them. The DNA of the CDR3 is TGTGCCTCCCTAATGAACACTGAAGCTTTCTTT. This encodes CASLMNTEAFF.

V is TRBV19 and J is TRBJ1-1; 9 bases are shared with TRBD1. Germline trimming cut 7 bases from V and 11 bases from J; bases unmatched to any gene: 14. The CDR3 covers 14 residues. Germline CDR1 and CDR2: LNHDA and SQIVND (reference sequence). The CDR3 sequence is CASIPGQGIGMAFF. CDR3 sequence (DNA): TGTGCCAGTATTCCCGGACAGGGGATTGGAATGGCTTTCTTT. Looking up the rest from reference TRBV19 and TRBJ1-1 gives the full variable domain: DGGITQSPKYLFRKEGQNVTLSCEQNLNHDAMYWYRQDPGQGLRLIYYSQIVNDFQKGDIAEGYSVSREKKESFPLTVTSAQKNPTAFYLCASIPGQGIGMAFFGQGTRLTVV.

V is TRBV11-2 and J is TRBJ1-2, with no clear D. The V gene lost 6 bases and the J gene lost 6 bases, with 17 bases spanning the gap. Germline V gene data show CDR1 as SGHAT and CDR2 as FQNNGV. This CDR3 has 14 residues. CDR3 protein: CASSRYGRGDGYTF. The CDR3, as DNA: TGTGCCAGCAGTCGATATGGCCGGGGAGATGGCTACACCTTC.

The chain joins TRBV2 to TRBJ2-3; 11 nucleotides match TRBD2. V shed 3 bases and J 1 base; nucleotides not matched to a gene: 9. The CDR3 is made up of 18 amino acids. Germline-derived CDR1 and CDR2 are SNHLY and FYNNEI. CDR3 sequence (DNA): TGTGCCAGCAGTGAGGCTAGCGGGGGGTATTATGGCACAGATACGCAGTATTTT. It encodes CASSEASGGYYGTDTQYF.